This T cell receptor beta chain came from a study of PD-L1 blockade in urothelial cancer. The method was immunoSEQ multiplex PCR; TCRdb's version includes in-frame clones alone and lacks a portion of them. The sample records around 100,000 clones, roughly 90% being singletons. Documented time point: peripheral blood 6 weeks after treatment start. Patients had locally advanced or metastatic urothelial carcinoma. V lost 3 bases to trimming and J lost 5 bases, with 2 bases between them. CDR1 is SGHTA and CDR2 is FQGNSA in the germline V gene. The CDR3 runs to 11 residues. The chain combines TRBV7-2 with TRBJ2-1; D not resolved. The sample consisted of PBMCs, taken around atezolizumab (anti-PD-L1) treatment. This receptor was obtained from a man aged 55 to 70 with urothelial cancer. The CDR3 region has the DNA TGTGCCAGCAGCTTCGACAATGAGCAGTTCTTC. Protein product: CASSFDNEQFF.